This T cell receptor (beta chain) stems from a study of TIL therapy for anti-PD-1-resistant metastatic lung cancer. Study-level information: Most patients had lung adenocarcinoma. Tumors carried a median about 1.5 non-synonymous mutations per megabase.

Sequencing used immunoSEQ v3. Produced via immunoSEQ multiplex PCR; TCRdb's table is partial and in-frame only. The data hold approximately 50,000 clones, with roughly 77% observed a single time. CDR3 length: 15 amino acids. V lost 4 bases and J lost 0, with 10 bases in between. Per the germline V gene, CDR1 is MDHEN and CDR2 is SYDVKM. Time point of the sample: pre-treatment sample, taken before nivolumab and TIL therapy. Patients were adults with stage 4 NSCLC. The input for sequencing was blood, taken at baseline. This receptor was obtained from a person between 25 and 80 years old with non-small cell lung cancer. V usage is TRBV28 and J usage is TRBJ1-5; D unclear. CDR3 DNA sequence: TGTGCCAGCAGTTCCCTAGCCAATAGCAATCAGCCCCAGCATTTT. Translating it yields CASSSLANSNQPQHF.